This TCR beta chain is drawn from a study of T-cell memory formation after mild COVID-19 (dated by TCRdb to the early 2020s). Some background on the complete study: TCR sequence clusters from the two donors were largely donor specific. T-cell clones expanding and contracting after mild COVID-19 in two donors were tracked by longitudinal TCRalpha and TCRbeta repertoire sequencing. The cohort was made up of two young adult volunteers, one female and one male, who were previously healthy.

The sample holds many counts of this clonotype. Its antigen remains undetermined. Base qualities were left out, and no much larger clone turns up one base away. Based on the germline V gene, the CDR1 and CDR2 sequences are SGHRS and YFSETQ. The CDR3 runs 15 residues from the cysteine to the phenylalanine. The DNA shown is the 45-base CDR3, in frame from base 1. V is trimmed back by 1 base and J by 6 bases, and the junction contains 7 bases that no gene match accounts for. Study-wide conclusions, independent of this receptor: Only a couple of mild cases were covered in the study, and larger cohorts including severe cases with pre-infection samples were considered necessary. Contracting CD4+ clones were located mainly in the CM and EM memory subsets, whereas CD8+ clones were found to be enriched in EMRA. Balanced CD4/CD8 phenotypes were observed for clones contracting from day 15 to 85, whereas a bias towards CD4+ was observed for a second wave of clones expanding from day 15 to 37. Some responding clones were found in pre-infection memory, which suggests that pre-existing cross-reactive memory T cells took part in the SARS-CoV-2 response. The second-wave clones that peaked on day 37 were not confirmed to be SARS-CoV-2 specific.

The data were produced on an Illumina NovaSeq 6000. Using 5'RACE with constant-segment primers, TCRalpha and TCRbeta cDNA libraries were constructed, with sample barcodes and unique molecular identifiers added in the process. RNA was extracted from every sample with Trizol reagent. Amplification of the libraries took two PCR steps, and the second step added a second sample barcode plus Illumina TruSeq adapters. Sequencing of libraries was performed on an Illumina NovaSeq with 2 x 150 bp paired-end reads. The published analysis was carried out like this. Reads were demultiplexed and collapsed into UMI-guided consensus sequences with migec v1.2.7. Using mixcr v2.1.11, UMI consensuses were aligned to TRA and TRB V and J templates and then assembled into clonotypes. Expanded or contracted clonotypes were those called significant by both edgeR and NoisET, with noise models trained on biological replicates. For edgeR calls, the thresholds were a false discovery rate-adjusted p below 0.01 and a log2 fold-change of 1. As an exploratory analysis of dynamics, max-normalized trajectories of the 1000 most abundant clonotypes were examined by PCA with hierarchical clustering. Each responding clone was given a CD4 or CD8 phenotype based on the CD4+ and CD8+ repertoires, which had been sequenced separately. TCRdb ran its own pipeline on the public reads, namely fastp trimming at Q25 and MiXCR clone calling, and kept in-frame beta chains. Entries that share a CDR3 protein sequence are merged under the most common genes and DNA. The V and J calls here are based on TCRdb, not the publication. The sample contains about 400,000 distinct CDR3 sequences, 18% of them found a single time. The top ten clones comprise 20% to 25% of the sample.

PBMCs were isolated by Ficoll-Paque density gradient centrifugation. The sequence was obtained from a man aged 18 to 30 who had mild COVID-19 (a few samples of this study predate the infection). The sample titles of this study are shuffled in the database, so cell type and time point are left out; the donor was told from shared clones. The chain is encoded by TRBV5-1 joined to TRBJ2-3, with 8 central nucleotides matching TRBD2. Sequencing used PBMCs or a T cell subset sorted from them (not recorded which). The CDR3 here reads CASSLSLAGSDTQYF. The nucleotides read TGCGCCAGCAGCTTGAGCCTAGCGGGCTCCGATACGCAGTATTTT.